This entry is about one T cell receptor beta chain. Sorted-subset replicate PCR reactions contained roughly 210 ng DNA, corresponding to roughly 29,000 T cell genomes. Profiled with immunoSEQ multiplex PCR; TCRdb holds only in-frame clones, not every one. The sample consists of about 2.3 million clones, approximately 93% of them appearing once. This entry belongs to a study of shared clonotypes between healthy human individuals. In germline, CDR1 is DFQATT, CDR2 SNEGSKA (reference sequence). V shed 7 bases and J shed 4 bases, with 6 bases lying between them. CDR3 length equals 10 residues. J is TRBJ2-3 and V is TRBV20-1; maybe TRBD1 (5 bases). The receptor comes from a man between 18 and 35 years old in good health. Some clones in this sample may be carry-over from other donors' samples. Sample: naive CD4+ T cells from PBMCs. Subset indicated: CD45RA+ positively selected. The CDR3 DNA follows: TGCAGTGGGGGCTCAGATACGCAGTATTTT. Translated, it gives CSGGSDTQYF.